This T cell receptor beta chain was captured in a study of blood T cell repertoires in COVID-19. Study-wide background: Collection of acute and convalescent COVID-19 samples took place in the United States, Italy and Spain. The analysed material was cDNA or gDNA that came from T cells, B-cell-depleted T cells, or PBMCs.

Source study methods: Scientists estimated how many nucleated cells there were by amplifying reference gene primers. Clones were read by immunoSEQ multiplex PCR, and TCRdb kept only the in-frame ones, dropping some. V, J and clone size derive from that table, while D and trimming were established from the DNA sequence. The sample holds approximately 94,000 clones, around four fifths seen once. The germline V gene encodes CDR1 KGHSH and CDR2 LQKENI. Trimming took 1 base from V and 3 from J, leaving 7 bases between them. The CDR3 consists of 13 residues. Sequenced input: peripheral blood. The clonotype comes from a woman between 70 and 85 years old with acute or convalescent COVID-19. The chain employs TRBV18 and TRBJ2-7, with no clear D. This chain's CDR3 is CASSPQTVYEQYF. In nucleotides, the CDR3 is TGTGCCAGCTCACCACAAACAGTCTACGAGCAGTACTTC.